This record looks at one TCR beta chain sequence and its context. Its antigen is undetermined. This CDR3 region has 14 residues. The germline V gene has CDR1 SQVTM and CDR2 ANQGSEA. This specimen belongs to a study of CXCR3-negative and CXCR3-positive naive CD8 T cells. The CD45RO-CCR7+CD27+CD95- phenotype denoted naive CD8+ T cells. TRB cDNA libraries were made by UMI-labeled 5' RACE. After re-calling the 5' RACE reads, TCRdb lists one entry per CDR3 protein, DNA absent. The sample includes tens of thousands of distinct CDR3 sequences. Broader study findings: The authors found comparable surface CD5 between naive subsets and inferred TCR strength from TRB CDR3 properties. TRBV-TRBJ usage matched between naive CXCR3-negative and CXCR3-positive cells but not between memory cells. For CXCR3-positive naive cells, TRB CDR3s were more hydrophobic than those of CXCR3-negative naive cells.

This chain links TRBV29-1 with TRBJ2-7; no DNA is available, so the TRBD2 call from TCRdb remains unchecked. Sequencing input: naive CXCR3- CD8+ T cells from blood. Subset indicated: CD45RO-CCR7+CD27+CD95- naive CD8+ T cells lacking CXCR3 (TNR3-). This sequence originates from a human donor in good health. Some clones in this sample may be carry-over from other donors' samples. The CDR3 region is CSVGPRDSTYEQYF.